These 31 T cell receptor beta chains were all obtained from the same sample, sequenced in a study of response to subunit inactivated influenza vaccine. TCRdb independently ran MiXCR on the RT-PCR reads; one entry per CDR3 protein. The repertoire includes approximately 570,000 distinct CDR3 sequences, around 8% of them detected once, and 10% to 15% sits in the top ten. Sample: PBMCs from blood, taken less than 30 months after vaccination. The source of these receptors is a man between 50 and 69 years old who received an inactivated influenza vaccine.

The J gene is TRBJ1-3, the V gene TRBV7-8; D is perhaps TRBD1 (5 bases). The CDR3 contains 13 residues. CDR1 is SGHVS and CDR2 is FQNEAQ in the germline V gene. With 3 bases removed from V and 9 bases from J, the gap between germline ends came to 12 bases. Written as DNA, the CDR3 is TGTGCCAGCAGCTTCCAGGGAGCGGCCACCATATATTTT. It encodes CASSFQGAATIYF.

This clonotype turned up a few times. This sequence joins TRBV2 and TRBJ2-7, with 10 bases matching TRBD2. This CDR3 contains 13 residues. Trimming took 4 bases from V and 6 from J; bases not matched to a gene: 3. CDR1 is SNHLY, CDR2 FYNNEI, per germline. The CDR3 sequence is CASSGVAGGEQYF. The CDR3 DNA sequence: TGTGCCAGCAGTGGTGTAGCGGGAGGCGAGCAGTACTTC. The full variable domain, in which reference TRBV2 and TRBJ2-7 provide the parts outside the CDR3, is EPEVTQTPSHQVTQMGQEVILRCVPISNHLYFYWYRQILGQKVEFLVSFYNNEISEKSEIFDDQFSVERPDGSNFTLKIRSTKLEDSAMYFCASSGVAGGEQYFGPGTRLTVT.

The sample holds a few counts of this clonotype. This rearrangement joins TRBV10-3 to TRBJ2-2, with D perhaps matching TRBD1 (6 bases). Trimming left V 6 bases short and J 4 bases short, with 15 bases between. Per germline, CDR1 ENHRY and CDR2 SYGVKD. The CDR3 spans 15 residues. CDR3 coding DNA: TGTGCCATCAGGCCATCGGGACACCTCACCGGGGAGCTGTTTTTT. Translating it yields CAIRPSGHLTGELFF.

This clonotype was recorded a few times. The chain combines TRBV5-1 with TRBJ2-7, with D perhaps matching TRBD1 (6 bases). Germline V gene data show CDR1 as SGHRS and CDR2 as YFSETQ. V gave up 1 base and J gave up 3 bases, with 14 bases separating them. The CDR3 runs 15 residues. CDR3 sequence: CASSLTTGGNYEQYF. CDR3 coding DNA: TGCGCCAGCAGCTTGACGACAGGCGGAAACTACGAGCAGTACTTC.

This clonotype was found a few times. The rearrangement links TRBV4-2 to TRBJ2-3; TRBD2 matches 11 bases. CDR3 size: 19 residues. The germline gives CDR1 LGHNA, CDR2 YNFKEQ. Trimming at V came to 1 base and at J to 0 bases, leaving 9 bases not matched to a gene. CDR3 protein: CASSQARGSGGASTDTQYF. The CDR3, as DNA: TGTGCCAGCAGCCAAGCCCGGGGTAGCGGGGGGGCAAGCACAGATACGCAGTATTTT.

The chain links TRBV28 to TRBJ1-1, with 9 nucleotides matching TRBD1. This CDR3 is 14 amino acids long. J lost 3 bases, V lost 6 bases, and 5 bases had no gene match. Germline assignment: CDR1 MDHEN and CDR2 SYDVKM. The CDR3 region has the DNA TGTGCCAGCAGCCCAGGGGACAGGGACACTGAAGCTTTCTTT. Translating gives CASSPGDRDTEAFF. The whole variable domain, remainder taken from reference TRBV28 and TRBJ1-1, is DVKVTQSSRYLVKRTGEKVFLECVQDMDHENMFWYRQDPGLGLRLIYFSYDVKMKEKGDIPEGYSVSREKKERFSLILESASTNQTSMYLCASSPGDRDTEAFFGQGTRLTVV.

This clonotype appeared many times. The chain recombines TRBV29-1 with TRBJ1-4; the D is unclear. This CDR3 has 12 residues. Germline CDR1 is SQVTM and CDR2 is ANQGSEA. V was shortened by 7 bases and J by 10 bases, with 16 bases between the two germline ends. The CDR3 loop reads CSATPSEGKLFF. The DNA of the CDR3 is TGCAGCGCGACCCCATCGGAGGGAAAACTGTTTTTT. Together with reference TRBV29-1 and TRBJ1-4, the CDR3 gives the full variable domain: SAVISQKPSRDICQRGTSLTIQCQVDSQVTMMFWYRQQPGQSLTLIATANQGSEATYESGFVIDKFPISRPNLTFSTLTVSNMSPEDSSIYLCSATPSEGKLFFGSGTQLSVL.

This clonotype was counted between two and nine times. The V gene is TRBV5-1, the J gene TRBJ2-3, with TRBD1 matching over 10 bases. This CDR3 contains 16 residues. V shed 0 bases, J shed 2 bases, and the junction held 3 bases outside the gene matches. The V gene's germline CDR1 is SGHRS and CDR2 YFSETQ. The CDR3 bases are TGCGCCAGCAGCTTGGGACAGGGGGCCAACACAGATACGCAGTATTTT. Amino acids: CASSLGQGANTDTQYF.

This clonotype has more than one count but fewer than ten. This chain uses TRBV5-1 with TRBJ2-1; D remains unclear. V lost 1 base and J 0 bases, leaving 8 bases between the germline ends. The CDR3 runs 15 residues. The germline V gene encodes CDR1 SGHRS and CDR2 YFSETQ. CDR3 coding DNA: TGCGCCAGCAGCTTGTACCAAAGCTCCTACAATGAGCAGTTCTTC. It codes for CASSLYQSSYNEQFF.

The J gene is TRBJ2-3, the V gene TRBV27, with TRBD2 matching over 10 bases. CDR1 MNHEY and CDR2 SMNVEV come from the germline V gene (reference sequence). Unmatched junction bases numbered 3, after V lost 6 bases and J lost 0 bases. This CDR3 comprises 15 residues. The CDR3 loop reads CASRGLASSTDTQYF. CDR3 bases: TGTGCCAGCAGGGGACTAGCGTCTAGCACAGATACGCAGTATTTT.

This clonotype was seen more than once but under ten times. J is TRBJ2-7 and V is TRBV7-6, with D perhaps TRBD1 or TRBD2 (5 bases each). Germline loops: CDR1 SGHVS, CDR2 FNYEAQ. The length of the CDR3 is 12 residues. The V end was cut by 3 bases, the J end by 7 bases, with 10 bases between. CDR3 sequence: CASSLGDGEQYF. DNA for the CDR3: TGTGCCAGCAGCTTGGGGGATGGGGAGCAGTACTTC.

In this sample, this clonotype turned up a few times. The J gene is TRBJ2-3, the V gene TRBV24-1; 7 bases are a match to TRBD2. Germline values: CDR1 KGHDR, CDR2 SFDVKD. The ends lost 5 bases at V and 8 bases at J; junction bases unmatched: 9. This CDR3 region has 14 residues. CDR3 sequence (DNA): TGTGCCACCAGTGCCAGAAGTACGGGAGGTACGCAGTATTTT. Its protein product is CATSARSTGGTQYF.

This clonotype was picked up a small number of times. The chain combines TRBV10-1 with TRBJ1-5, with D perhaps matching TRBD1 (5 bases). The CDR3 totals 17 residues. The V end was cut by 1 base, the J end by 1 base, with 14 bases between. CDR1 and CDR2 (germline): WNHNN, SYGVQD (reference sequence). The chain's CDR3 is CASSELSGERSNQPQHF. Here the CDR3 DNA reads TGCGCCAGCAGTGAGTTGTCGGGGGAGAGGAGCAATCAGCCCCAGCATTTT.

This clonotype has more than one count but fewer than ten. J is TRBJ1-1 and V is TRBV20-1, with a possible D match to TRBD1 (5 bases). There are 14 residues in the CDR3. CDR1 and CDR2 from the germline V gene are DFQATT and SNEGSKA (reference sequence). V lost 3 bases to trimming and J lost 1 base, with 12 bases between them. CDR3 nucleotide sequence: TGCAGTGCTAGGAAACAGGCAGGGAACACTGAAGCTTTCTTT. Its translation is CSARKQAGNTEAFF.

The V call is TRBV15, the J call TRBJ1-2; D perhaps matches TRBD1 (5 bases). CDR3 length: 13 amino acids. Trimming removed 1 base from V and 10 bases from J, with 13 bases in between. The V gene's germline CDR1 is LNHNV and CDR2 YYDKDF (reference sequence). CDR3 DNA: TGTGCCACCAGCAGAGCGGGAGGGGACCACTACACCTTC. Protein: CATSRAGGDHYTF.

This CDR3 is CASSVDRRFYEQYF. The CDR3 DNA sequence: TGTGCCAGCAGTGTGGACAGGAGATTCTACGAGCAGTACTTC. The J gene is TRBJ2-7, the V gene TRBV2, with 7 positions matching TRBD1. The V segment lost 4 bases and the J segment 3 bases; nucleotides outside the gene matches: 6. CDR3 size: 14 residues. Germline V lookup: CDR1 SNHLY, CDR2 FYNNEI. The whole variable domain, remainder taken from reference TRBV2 and TRBJ2-7, is EPEVTQTPSHQVTQMGQEVILRCVPISNHLYFYWYRQILGQKVEFLVSFYNNEISEKSEIFDDQFSVERPDGSNFTLKIRSTKLEDSAMYFCASSVDRRFYEQYFGPGTRLTVT.

In this sample, this clonotype turned up many times. V and J are TRBV12-3 or TRBV12-4 and TRBJ1-5; D gene uncertain. Trimming removed 5 bases at V and 5 bases at J, with 10 bases between. This CDR3 spans 13 amino acids. The DNA of the CDR3 is TGTGCCAGCAGTGTGAGGGAATATCAGCCCCAGCATTTT. Residues: CASSVREYQPQHF.

This clonotype was observed at least ten times. The chain joins TRBV14 to TRBJ2-1, with 7 bases aligning to TRBD2. V dropped 0 bases and J dropped 8; count of bases not matched to a gene: 13. Germline loops: CDR1 SGHDN, CDR2 FVKESK. CDR3 size: 17 residues. The CDR3 protein is CASSQEWGTSVSHEQFF. The CDR3 region has the DNA TGTGCCAGCAGCCAAGAATGGGGAACTAGCGTTTCACATGAGCAGTTCTTC.

The V call is TRBV4-1, the J call TRBJ2-3; 7 bases map to TRBD2. After removal of 0 bases from V and 9 bases from J, the junction contained 6 bases not matched to a gene. The CDR3 covers 14 residues. The germline V gene has CDR1 MGHRA and CDR2 YSYEKL. CDR3 sequence (DNA): TGCGCCAGCAGCCAAGATTGGCGGGGGTGGACGCAGTATTTT. Its translation: CASSQDWRGWTQYF.

This clonotype was counted many times. The rearrangement uses TRBV12-3 or TRBV12-4 and TRBJ2-5; D uncertain. Deletions cut 7 bases from V and 2 bases from J, with 11 bases between. The CDR3 contains 13 residues. The CDR3 reads CASTGRRQETQYF. The CDR3 DNA follows: TGTGCCAGCACCGGCCGTCGGCAAGAGACCCAGTACTTC.

This clonotype was observed a few times. V usage is TRBV13 and J usage is TRBJ2-1; either TRBD1 or TRBD2 may fit D (6 bases each). In germline, CDR1 is PRHDT, CDR2 FYEKMQ (reference sequence). The CDR3 totals 15 residues. Deletions cut 5 bases from V and 4 bases from J, with 15 bases between. CDR3 sequence: CASSPRGGEYNEQFF. As DNA, the CDR3 is TGTGCCAGCAGCCCCAGGGGCGGGGAATACAATGAGCAGTTCTTC.

This clonotype was observed many times. V and J are TRBV12-3 or TRBV12-4 and TRBJ1-3; D ambiguous. The CDR3 is 12 residues long. The V and J ends lost 3 bases and 3 bases respectively, with 3 bases between them. This CDR3 reads CASSFYGNTIYF. The CDR3 DNA reads TGTGCCAGCAGTTTTTATGGAAACACCATATATTTT.

The genes are TRBV6-1 and TRBJ2-5; TRBD1 aligns across 12 bases. Germline trimming cut 7 bases from V and 5 bases from J; bases unmatched to any gene: 8. Germline CDR1 and CDR2: MNHNS and SASEGT. The CDR3 is 15 residues long. CDR3 in amino acids: CASTWGQGARETQYF. In DNA, the CDR3 is TGTGCCAGCACCTGGGGACAGGGGGCGCGGGAGACCCAGTACTTC.

This clonotype has at least ten counts. The gene calls are TRBV6-2 or TRBV6-3 and TRBJ2-5; D unclear. Germline CDR1 MNHEY, CDR2 SVGEGT. Between the trimmed V and J ends, which lost 6 bases and 5 bases, there was a span of 10 bases. The CDR3 is 12 amino acids. CDR3 amino acids: CASRRSRETQYF. The CDR3 nucleotides are TGTGCCAGCAGGCGATCTAGGGAGACCCAGTACTTC.

The chain couples TRBV3-1 to TRBJ2-1; D gene unclear. The V gene lost 0 bases and the J gene lost 12 bases, with 15 bases spanning the gap. The CDR3 is made up of 14 amino acids. Looked up from germline, CDR1 is LGHDT and CDR2 is YNNKEL (reference sequence). The CDR3 nucleotides are TGTGCCAGCAGCCAAGATGGTCCCCTAGTTGGGCAGTTCTTC. Its protein product is CASSQDGPLVGQFF.

This clonotype was counted many times. This chain joins TRBV5-1 and TRBJ2-6; 9 positions agree with TRBD1. Germline CDR1 reads SGHRS; CDR2 reads YFSETQ. V was pared by 4 bases and J by 4 bases, with 12 bases of the junction left unmatched. The CDR3 is 18 amino acids. The DNA of the CDR3 is TGCGCCAGCAGCCCACCGGGACAGGGCTTTTCAGGGGCCAACGTCCTGACTTTC. Protein sequence: CASSPPGQGFSGANVLTF. The full variable domain, with the rest looked up from reference TRBV5-1 and TRBJ2-6, is KAGVTQTPRYLIKTRGQQVTLSCSPISGHRSVSWYQQTPGQGLQFLFEYFSETQRNKGNFPGRFSGRQFSNSRSEMNVSTLELGDSALYLCASSPPGQGFSGANVLTFGAGSRLTVL.

This clonotype was seen at least ten times. This chain connects TRBV7-6 to TRBJ2-1; 7 bases fit TRBD2. V gave up 1 base and J gave up 5 bases; unmatched junction bases: 5. CDR3 size: 15 residues. Germline lookup yields CDR1 SGHVS and CDR2 FNYEAQ. The CDR3 DNA reads as TGTGCCAGCAGCTTAGGTGGGGGGGGGAACAATGAGCAGTTCTTC. This sequence encodes CASSLGGGGNNEQFF.

The sample holds a few counts of this clonotype. The chain joins TRBV4-3 to TRBJ1-2; 8 nucleotides align to TRBD1. Germline V lookup: CDR1 LGHNA, CDR2 YSLEER. The CDR3 contains 15 residues. V shed 0 bases, J shed 4 bases, and the junction held 4 bases outside the gene matches. The CDR3 here is CASSQDEGTGYGYTF. Written as DNA, the CDR3 is TGCGCCAGCAGCCAAGATGAGGGGACAGGCTATGGCTACACCTTC.

In its sample, this clonotype was seen many times. The chain has TRBV25-1 and TRBJ1-1, with 7 nucleotides matching TRBD1. The CDR3 extends over 14 amino acids. The J segment lost 5 bases and the V segment lost 3 bases, leaving 6 bases of the junction unmatched. Germline-derived CDR1 and CDR2 are MGHDK and SYGVNS. CDR3 sequence: CASSDPGGGTEAFF. In nucleotides, the CDR3 is TGTGCCAGCAGTGACCCAGGGGGAGGGACTGAAGCTTTCTTT.

This clonotype was detected ten times or more. This chain uses TRBV29-1 with TRBJ2-1; 14 nucleotides agree with TRBD2. After removal of 1 base from V and 8 bases from J, the junction contained 7 bases not matched to a gene. The CDR3 length is 16 residues. Germline loops: CDR1 SQVTM, CDR2 ANQGSEA. The CDR3 loop reads CSVEGRLAGGRYEQFF. For the CDR3, the DNA is TGCAGCGTTGAAGGCCGACTAGCGGGGGGGCGGTATGAGCAGTTCTTC.

This clonotype has ten or more counts. The CDR3 nucleotides read TGTGCCAGCAGTAATATAGGGTACACAGATACGCAGTATTTT. Its translation is CASSNIGYTDTQYF. This chain links TRBV5-5 with TRBJ2-3, with unresolved D. V was cut by 5 bases and J by 2 bases, with 12 bases left in between. Germline V gene data show CDR1 as SGHKS and CDR2 as YYEKEE (reference sequence). This CDR3 is built from 14 residues.